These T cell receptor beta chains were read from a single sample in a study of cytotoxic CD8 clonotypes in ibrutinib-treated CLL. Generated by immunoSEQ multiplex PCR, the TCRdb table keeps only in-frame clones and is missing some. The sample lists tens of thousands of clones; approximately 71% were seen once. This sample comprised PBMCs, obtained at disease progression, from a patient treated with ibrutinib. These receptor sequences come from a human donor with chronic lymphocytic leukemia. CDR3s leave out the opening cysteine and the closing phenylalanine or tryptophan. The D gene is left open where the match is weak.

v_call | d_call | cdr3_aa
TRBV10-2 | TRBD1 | ASSRGREQY
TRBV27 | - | ASRGSSYEQY
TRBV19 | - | ASSIGAVETQY
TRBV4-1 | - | ASSQEGRGNQPQH
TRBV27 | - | ASSLVRSYEQY
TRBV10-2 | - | ASRGGSGNTIY
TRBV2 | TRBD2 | ASSPTSGGTDTQY
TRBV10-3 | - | AISEFGQGNEQY
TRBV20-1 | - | SARDREKLF
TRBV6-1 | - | ASSSQAGIRYEQY
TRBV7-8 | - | ASSSRGGTLQSAEAF
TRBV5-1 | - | ASSLVREGYEQY
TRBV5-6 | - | ASSFKGLSTEAF
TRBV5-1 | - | ASSGGKNEQF
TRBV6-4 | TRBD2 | ASSDSSPAGGTGELF
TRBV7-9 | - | ASSLGTDGYT
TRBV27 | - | ASSLSPGRSRASNQPQH
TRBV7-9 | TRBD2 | ASSSSSRGAQETQY
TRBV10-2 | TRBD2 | ASSHSGGQETQY
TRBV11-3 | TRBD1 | ASSLARTGIGRGNEKLF
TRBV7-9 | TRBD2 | ASSPSLAGGPGLRDEQF
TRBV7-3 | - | ASSPWGGYGYT